This T cell receptor beta chain was identified during a study of cytomegalovirus exposure and HLA in healthy donors. Study results and limitations: Further analysis, carried out later, found HLA-associated TCR beta chains more clonally expanded than equally common other chains. Likely technical artifact: a cluster of highly shared sequence variants.

Vbeta (60) and Jbeta (13) primers were used in the PCR. Here immunoSEQ multiplex PCR was the method, and the copy in TCRdb shows in-frame clones only, minus some. The sample has 11,000 to 15,000 clones; around 58% are singletons. Note on this clone: Its target is unknown. An end of the junction does not agree with germline; a read error may underlie this.

The V gene's germline CDR1 is SQVTM and CDR2 ANQGSEA. The CDR3 spans 15 residues. The sequencing input was PBMCs. This clonotype originated in a woman aged 45-59 years in good health and CMV-seropositive. The rearrangement uses TRBV29-1 and TRBJ2-5, with 9 bases aligning to TRBD1. CDR3 sequence: CSVDLLRDRAEAQYF. The CDR3 DNA reads as TGCAGCGTTGACCTCCTCCGGGACAGGGCAGAGGCCCAGTACTTC.